The rows below give T cell receptor beta chains drawn from one sample of a study of relationships among human T cell subsets. MiXCR, applied by TCRdb to the multiplex PCR reads, yields one record per CDR3 protein. This sample has under 15,000 distinct CDR3 sequences, with roughly 60% found just once. The sample taken for sequencing was Tregs sorted from blood. The receptors were sampled from a man aged 40-49 years in good health. CDR3s leave out the opening cysteine and the closing phenylalanine or tryptophan.

TRBV5-1	TRBJ2-3	ASSMDTPTDTQY
TRBV25-1	TRBJ1-6	ASSDRNSPLH